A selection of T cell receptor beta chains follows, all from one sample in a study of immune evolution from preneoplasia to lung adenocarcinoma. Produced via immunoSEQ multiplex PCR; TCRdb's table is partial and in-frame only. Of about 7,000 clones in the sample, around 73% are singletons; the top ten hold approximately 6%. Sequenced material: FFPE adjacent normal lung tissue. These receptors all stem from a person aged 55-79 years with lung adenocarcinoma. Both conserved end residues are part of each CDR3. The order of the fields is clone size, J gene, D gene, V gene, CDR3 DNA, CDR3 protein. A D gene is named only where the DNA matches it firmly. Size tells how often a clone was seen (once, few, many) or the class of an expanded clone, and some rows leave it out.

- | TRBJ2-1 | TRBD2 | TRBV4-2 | TGTGCCAGCAGCCAACTAGCGGACAATGAGCAGTTCTTC | CASSQLADNEQFF
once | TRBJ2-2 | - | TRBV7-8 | TGTGCCAGCAGCTTAGCAGGGGGGTACGGGGAGCTGTTTTTT | CASSLAGGYGELFF
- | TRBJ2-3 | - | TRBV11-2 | TGTGCCAGCAGCGAGTCGGGGCAAGCAGATACGCAGTATTTT | CASSESGQADTQYF
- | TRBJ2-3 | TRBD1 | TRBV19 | TGTGCCAGTAGAGGGGACAGGGTTACAGATACGCAGTATTTT | CASRGDRVTDTQYF
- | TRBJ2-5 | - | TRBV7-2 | TGTGCCAGCAGCTTAGGAATACTAGCGACAGGAGAGACCCAGTACTTC | CASSLGILATGETQYF
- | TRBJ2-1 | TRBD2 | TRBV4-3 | TGCGCCAGCAGCCGATACCAGCTAGCGGGCAATGAGCAGTTCTTC | CASSRYQLAGNEQFF
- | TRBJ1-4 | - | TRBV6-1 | TGTGCCAGCAGCCCACAGGGAGCTGCTAATGAAAAACTGTTTTTT | CASSPQGAANEKLFF
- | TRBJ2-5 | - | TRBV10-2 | TGCGCCAGCAGTGACGGGGAGACCCAGTACTTC | CASSDGETQYF
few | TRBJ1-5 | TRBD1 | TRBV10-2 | TGCGCCAGCAGTTGGGACAGGGACGGTCAGCCCCAGCATTTT | CASSWDRDGQPQHF
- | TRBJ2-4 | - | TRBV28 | TGTGCCAGCAGTTTAATGTCGTGGGACTCAAGCACCCTAGCCAAAAACATTCAGTACTTC | CASSLMSWDSSTLAKNIQYF
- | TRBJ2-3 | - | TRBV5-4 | TGTGCCAGCAGCTTTTTTGATGGGGGGGGCGGGAGTACGCAGTATTTT | CASSFFDGGGGSTQYF
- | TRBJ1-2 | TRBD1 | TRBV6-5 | TGTGCCAGCAGTTACTCGACAGGGGCGGACTATGGCTACACCTTC | CASSYSTGADYGYTF
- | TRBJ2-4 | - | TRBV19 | TGTGCCAGTAGGGACAAGGCCAAAAACATTCAGTACTTC | CASRDKAKNIQYF
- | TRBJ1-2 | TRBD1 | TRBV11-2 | TGTGCCAGCAGCTCGGGACAGGGCGACTATGGCTACACCTTC | CASSSGQGDYGYTF
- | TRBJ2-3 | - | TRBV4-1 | TGCGCCATCCAGCCAGGGGATAATGCATCAGATACGCAGTATTTT | CAIQPGDNASDTQYF
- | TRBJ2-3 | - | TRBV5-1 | TGCGCCACCAGGGAGGAGGTAGGCACAGATACGCAGTATTTT | CATREEVGTDTQYF
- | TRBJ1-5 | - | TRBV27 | TGTGCCAGCAGGCTTTATAGCAATCAGCCCCAGCATTTT | CASRLYSNQPQHF
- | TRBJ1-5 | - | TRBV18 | TGTGCCAGCTCACCAGGGGATGGGCCCCAGCATTTT | CASSPGDGPQHF
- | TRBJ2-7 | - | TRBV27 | TGTGCCAGCAGTTTATCTCCTATAGGACGGGAGCAGTACTTC | CASSLSPIGREQYF
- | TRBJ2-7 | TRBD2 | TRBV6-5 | TGTGCCAGCAGTTACTTGACTAGCGGGAGGGACGAGCAGTACTTC | CASSYLTSGRDEQYF
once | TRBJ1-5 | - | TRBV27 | TGTGCCAGCAGTTTAGCAGGGGCCGGCAATCAGCCCCAGCATTTT | CASSLAGAGNQPQHF
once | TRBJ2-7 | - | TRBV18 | TGTGCCAGCTCAACAGGGTACGAGCAGTACTTC | CASSTGYEQYF
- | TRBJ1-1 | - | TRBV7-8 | TGTGCCAGCAGTGTAGGAGGCCGGAACACTGAAGCTTTCTTT | CASSVGGRNTEAFF
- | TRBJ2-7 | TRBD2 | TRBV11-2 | TGTGCCAGCAGCTTACTAGCGGGAGACGCCTACGAGCAGTACTTC | CASSLLAGDAYEQYF
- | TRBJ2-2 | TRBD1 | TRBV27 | TGTGCCAGCAGTTCCCCCGGGACAGGGACCGGGGAGCTGTTTTTT | CASSSPGTGTGELFF
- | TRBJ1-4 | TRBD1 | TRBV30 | TGTGCCTGGAGCAGTCGACAGGGGGAAAAACTGTTTTTT | CAWSSRQGEKLFF
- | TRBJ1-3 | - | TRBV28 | TGTGCCAGCAGTTTGACCTCTGGAAACACCATATATTTT | CASSLTSGNTIYF
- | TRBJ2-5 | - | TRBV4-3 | TGCGCCAGCAGCCAAGATAGGGGATCGGGAGAGGAGACCCAGTACTTC | CASSQDRGSGEETQYF
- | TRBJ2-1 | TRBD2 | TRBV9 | TGTGCCAGCAGCCCACTAGCGGGAGAGAACAATGAGCAGTTCTTC | CASSPLAGENNEQFF
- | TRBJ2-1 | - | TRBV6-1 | TGTGCCAGCAGTCGGCAGGGGGGTGAGCAGTTCTTC | CASSRQGGEQFF
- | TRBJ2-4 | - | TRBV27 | TGTGCCAGCAGTTCGATCCCCCAAAACATTCAGTACTTC | CASSSIPQNIQYF